This TCR beta chain came from a study of blood T cell repertoires in COVID-19. For the study at large: Spain, Italy and the United States supplied samples that represented acute and convalescent COVID-19. PBMCs, B-cell-depleted T cells, or T cells were the source of the cDNA or gDNA that made up the material.

Before they entered the study, exposed participants had met a COVID-19 case within 2 weeks. CDR3 size: 14 residues. Germline CDR1 reads MNHEY; CDR2 reads SMNVEV (reference sequence). The V end lost 2 bases, the J end lost 0 bases, and 7 bases lay between the germline ends. This clone was observed a single time. In the authors' methods: Scientists estimated how many nucleated cells there were by amplifying reference gene primers. Here immunoSEQ multiplex PCR was the method, and the copy in TCRdb shows in-frame clones only, minus some. V and J calls and clone size are as listed in that table; D and trimming were resolved from the DNA. The sample consists of about 260,000 clones, approximately 90% of them appearing once.

J is TRBJ1-1 and V is TRBV27; D is unresolved. The sequence was collected from a middle-aged man who had been exposed to COVID-19. Sequencing input: PBMCs or T cells enriched from blood (not recorded which). CDR3 residues: CASSLQQMNTEAFF. In DNA form, the CDR3 reads TGTGCCAGCAGTTTACAACAGATGAACACTGAAGCTTTCTTT.